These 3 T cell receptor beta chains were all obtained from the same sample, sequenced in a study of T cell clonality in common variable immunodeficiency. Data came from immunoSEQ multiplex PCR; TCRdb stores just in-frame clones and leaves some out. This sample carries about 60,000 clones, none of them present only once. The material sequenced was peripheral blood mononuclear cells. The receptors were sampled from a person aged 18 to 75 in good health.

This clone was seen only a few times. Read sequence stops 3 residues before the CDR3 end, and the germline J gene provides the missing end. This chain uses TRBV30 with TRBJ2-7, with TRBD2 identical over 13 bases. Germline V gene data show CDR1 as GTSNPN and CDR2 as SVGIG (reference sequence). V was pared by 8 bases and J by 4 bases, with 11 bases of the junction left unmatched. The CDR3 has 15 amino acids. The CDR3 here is CARGGTSGKQYEQYF. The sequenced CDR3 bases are TGTGCCCGGGGGGGGACTAGCGGGAAACAATACGAG.

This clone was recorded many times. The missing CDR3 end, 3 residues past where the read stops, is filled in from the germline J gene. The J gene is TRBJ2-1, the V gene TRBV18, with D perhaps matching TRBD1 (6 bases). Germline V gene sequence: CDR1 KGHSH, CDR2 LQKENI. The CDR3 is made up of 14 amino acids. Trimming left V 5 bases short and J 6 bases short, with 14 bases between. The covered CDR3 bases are TGTGCCAGCTCAGGGCTCGAGGGGGTCAATGAG. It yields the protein CASSGLEGVNE. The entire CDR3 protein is CASSGLEGVNEQFF.

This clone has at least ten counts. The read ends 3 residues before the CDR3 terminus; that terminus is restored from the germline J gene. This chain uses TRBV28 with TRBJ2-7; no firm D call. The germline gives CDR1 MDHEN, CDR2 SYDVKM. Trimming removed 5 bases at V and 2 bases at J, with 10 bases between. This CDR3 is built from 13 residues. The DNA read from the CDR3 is TGTGCCAGCAGTGTGGCTGAGACCTACGAG. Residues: CASSVAETYE. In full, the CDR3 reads CASSVAETYEQYF.